The clone carrying this T cell receptor beta chain was seen more than once but under ten times. The data originate from a study of shared clonotypes between healthy human individuals. Study-wide background: The cohort comprised a couple of women and a few men. Their ages spanned 18 to 49 years. Per donor, CD8 memory used one plate, CD8 naive used two, CD4 memory used three and CD4 naive used three.

Clones were read by immunoSEQ multiplex PCR, and TCRdb kept only the in-frame ones, dropping some. The data show around 690,000 clones, 90% seen once. This CDR3 has 11 amino acids. Germline CDR1 and CDR2: MNHNS and SASEGT. The V gene lost 4 bases and the J gene lost 7 bases, with 7 bases spanning the gap. Sequences were obtained from memory CD8+ T cells from PBMCs. Subset of the sample: CD45RO+ cells pooled with CCR7-negative TemRA cells. The sequence was collected from a man aged 18 to 29 in good health. Some clones in this sample may be carry-over from other donors' samples. V is TRBV6-1 and J is TRBJ1-1, with D uncertain. CDR3 DNA: TGTGCCAGCAGTGGATACTATGAAGCTTTCTTT. Protein: CASSGYYEAFF.